The entry below gives a single T cell receptor beta chain sequence along with its context. Antigen unknown. People who had autoimmune disease history or systemic immunosuppression were excluded. The CDR3 sequence is 16 residues long. Profiled with immunoSEQ multiplex PCR; TCRdb holds only in-frame clones, not every one. The data hold nearly 110,000 clones, with 75% to 95% observed a single time. The record originates from a study of OX40 agonist ivuxolimab in advanced cancers. Background on the study: Patients assigned to dose escalation were diagnosed with hepatocellular carcinoma, melanoma, renal cell or head and neck cancer. Broader study findings: It was not determined which antigens were specifically recognized by the peripheral T cells that had undergone clonal expansion.

V and J are TRBV12-2 and TRBJ2-4; the table's D call of TRBD2 was not tested on the DNA. TRBV12-2 is termed a pseudogene. The sample here was CD4+ or CD8+ T cells sorted from blood, taken in a trial of the OX40 agonist ivuxolimab. The sequence was collected from an adult with an advanced solid tumor such as melanoma, head and neck, liver or kidney cancer. CDR3 residues: CASRLEGTLAKNIQYF. The CDR3 DNA follows: TGTGCAAGTCGCTTGGAGGGGACTCTAGCCAAAAACATTCAGTACTTC.